This TCR beta chain was recorded in a study of shared clonotypes between healthy human individuals (TCRdb year 2020). About the full investigation: A couple of women and a few men aged 18 to 49 years were included in the cohort. For each donor, three plates each were used for CD4 naive and CD4 memory, two plates were used for CD8 naive, and one plate was used for CD8 memory. Blood TCR repertoires of roughly 5 healthy adults were deeply sequenced to estimate repertoire size and the extent of clonotype sharing between individuals. To increase sequencing depth and limit assay-specific biases, different laboratories used diverse techniques to prepare libraries and sequence TCR repertoires. Each donor's leukapheresis produced roughly between about 0.8 and 8.9 billion PBMCs. The study at large found these results: When several donors were compared, the shared fraction of clonotypes was about 5.2% for naive CD4, 3.5% to 4% for naive CD8, about 2.4% for memory CD4, and around 0.37% for memory CD8. Even with the large sequencing depth, rarefaction of the sorted-subset datasets indicated that sequencing was incomplete. Sampling was restricted to blood, and TCR repertoires in tissue are likely to differ from TCR repertoires in blood. Pairwise subsampling indicated that sequencing depth was expected to affect the degree of clonotype sharing among donors. Because the study included a small number of donors, the genetic and exposure-history diversity represented was limited. Compared with non-shared clonotypes, the clonotypes found in all four sorted-subset donors had higher generation probabilities. Estimated clonotype richness was generally larger for naive than for memory subsets.

Using the deep immunoSEQ assay, TCR CDR3 regions were amplified from genomic DNA by multiplex PCR. Extracted genomic DNA from each cell subset was distributed evenly across all wells of several immunoSEQ 96-well plates, and each plate was treated as a replicate. For sorted subsets, around 200 ng genomic DNA, equal to 30,000 or so T cell genomes, was loaded into each replicate PCR. The purified libraries were quantified using a Qubit 3.0 fluorometer, sized with a Bioanalyzer 2100, and then quantified again using the KAPA Library Quantification kit. Each immunoSEQ 96-well plate was sequenced on its own single-read 150-cycle Illumina NextSeq 550 flow cell. The authors processed their data as follows. Because the immunoSEQ output included only junctional sequences and no quality scores, the filtering could not be the same as the filtering used for full-length reads. To assign V/J genes and CDR3, sequences were annotated using PyIR, a Python wrapper for IgBLAST v1.9, with IMGT germline references. Reads were removed for weak V/J assignments (E-value above 1e-6), missing CDR3, stop codons, out-of-frame junctions, or ambiguous translated residues. V3J clonotypes were defined as sequences sharing an identical inferred V gene, J gene, and CDR3 amino acid sequence. The percentage overlap between two repertoires was calculated by dividing the number of shared unique clonotypes by the size of the smaller repertoire. Three approaches were used to assess repertoire richness: RTK rarefaction, the Chao1 estimator, and Recon v2.1 estimates of unobserved clonotypes. OLGA was used to compute generation probabilities for all TCRbeta clonotypes that the gDNA method yielded from several donors. In TCRdb, the immuneACCESS table is reduced to in-frame sequences with V and J assigned. These tables do not hold every clone; where another copy was compared, an unresolved V gene accounts for under half, and the others remain unexplained. D and trimming were read from the DNA, whereas the V and J calls and clone size are those reported in that table. This sample comprises about 1.1 million clones, about 84% of them detected only once. More than 0.55% of the sample belongs to the ten largest clones.

Concerning this clone itself: Its antigen remains unidentified. Per-base quality was not reported, and no clone a single base away is much larger than it.

Donors were healthy HIV-negative adults with no recently reported acute infections or vaccinations. Every donor was a Caucasian adult residing in Nashville, Tennessee, USA. CD4+ T cells were enriched through magnetic negative selection, after which naive cells were positively selected on CD45RA and the remaining negative fraction served as the memory subset. After blood collection by leukapheresis, PBMCs were isolated using Ficoll-Histopaque density gradient centrifugation and then cryopreserved in the vapor phase of liquid nitrogen. Purity and quantity of every magnetically sorted T cell population were checked by analytical flow cytometry. From each sorted fraction, genomic DNA was isolated and quantified by UV absorbance on a Nanodrop 2000c. The germline V gene (reference sequence) specifies SEHNR as CDR1 and FQNEAQ as CDR2. V lost 6 bases and J lost 11 bases, and the count of bases not matched to a germline gene is 13. The CDR3 goes from the cysteine to the phenylalanine over 14 residues. The DNA shown is the 42-base CDR3, in frame from base 1.

Input material: memory CD4+ T cells from PBMCs. Interpreted using the paper, the cell subset or site label stands for: CD45RA-negative fraction. This sequence was found in a man between 18 and 29 years old in good health. Some clones in this sample may be carry-over from other donors' samples. The sequence is built from TRBV7-9 and TRBJ2-5, with 9 bases aligning to TRBD1. The CDR3 amino acid sequence is: CASSHRGTGTSQYF. The DNA sequence is as follows: TGTGCCAGCAGTCACCGCGGGACAGGGACTTCTCAGTACTTC.